These 25 T cell receptor beta chains were all obtained from the same sample, sequenced in a study of T cells in Graves' hyperthyroidism and ophthalmopathy. There were TCR beta CDR3 regions amplified from RNA transcripts. The TCR CDR3 was amplified in a first-round RT-PCR using the HTBI primer set. TCRdb re-called the multiplex PCR reads with MiXCR, one entry per CDR3 protein. The data contain around 600,000 distinct CDR3 sequences, 13% to 15% of them singletons. The sample was blood. Receptors originate from a woman aged 18 to 35 with Graves' ophthalmopathy.

A remark on this clonotype: A clone one base away is much larger, so this may be a read error. V is TRBV6-5 and J is TRBJ1-3; D might be TRBD1 (5 bases). The CDR3 is 15 residues long. Germline-derived CDR1 and CDR2 are MNHEY and SVGAGI. The CDR3 DNA reads as TGTGCCAGCAGTTACGGGGGGACGGGGGGAAACACCACATATTTT. This sequence encodes CASSYGGTGGNTTYF.

This clonotype occurred a few times. V is TRBV25-1 and J is TRBJ1-2; 9 bases match TRBD1. The CDR3 extends over 15 amino acids. Unmatched junction bases numbered 9, after V lost 4 bases and J lost 6 bases. CDR1 MGHDK and CDR2 SYGVNS come from the germline V gene. The DNA of the CDR3 is TGTGCCAGCAGTGCCACCCCGGACAGGGGCAATGGCTACACCTTC. This encodes CASSATPDRGNGYTF.

Regarding this clonotype: A clone one base away is much larger, so this may be a read error. The rearrangement links TRBV7-6 to TRBJ1-1; D gene ambiguous. Germline lookup yields CDR1 SGHVS and CDR2 FNYEAQ. V gave up 5 bases and J gave up 1 base, with 8 bases separating them. The CDR3 runs 13 residues. The CDR3 DNA follows: TGTGCCAGCAGCATACACCCGAACACTGAAGCTTTCTTT. This translates into CASSIHPNTEAFF. The whole variable domain, filled in from reference TRBV7-6 and TRBJ1-1, reads GAGVSQSPRYKVTKRGQDVALRCDPISGHVSLYWYRQALGQGPEFLTYFNYEAQQDKSGLPNDRFSAERPEGSISTLTIQRTEQRDSAMYRCASSIHPNTEAFFGQGTRLTVV.

This clonotype was seen a handful of times. The rearrangement uses TRBV5-1 and TRBJ1-3; D is unclear. V was clipped by 5 bases and J by 3 bases, with 6 bases between them. This CDR3 contains 12 residues. From germline, CDR1 is SGHRS and CDR2 YFSETQ. CDR3 sequence (DNA): TGCGCCAGCAGACCCGATGGAAACACCATATATTTT. Amino acid sequence: CASRPDGNTIYF. Full variable domain (missing parts from reference TRBV5-1 and TRBJ1-3): KAGVTQTPRYLIKTRGQQVTLSCSPISGHRSVSWYQQTPGQGLQFLFEYFSETQRNKGNFPGRFSGRQFSNSRSEMNVSTLELGDSALYLCASRPDGNTIYFGEGSWLTVV.

In its sample, this clonotype was seen a few times. This chain links TRBV15 with TRBJ2-1, with D possibly TRBD2 on 6 matching bases. Trimming took 8 bases from V and 6 from J, leaving 17 bases between them. The CDR3 covers 14 residues. The germline V gene encodes CDR1 LNHNV and CDR2 YYDKDF (reference sequence). This CDR3 reads CATQESGSLNEQFF. The CDR3 nucleotides read TGTGCCACCCAAGAGAGCGGGTCCCTCAATGAGCAGTTCTTC.

This clonotype was detected many times. The chain is built from TRBV20-1 and TRBJ1-1; D is possibly TRBD1 (5 bases). Germline lookup yields CDR1 DFQATT and CDR2 SNEGSKA (reference sequence). This CDR3 has 14 residues. V was shortened by 8 bases and J by 3 bases, with 19 bases between the two germline ends. Written as DNA, the CDR3 is TGCAGTCCCTCCCCAGCGGGGGTGGACACTGAAGCTTTCTTT. This codes for CSPSPAGVDTEAFF.

As for this clonotype: This likely comes from a read error, as the CDR3 has no conserved phenylalanine or tryptophan at its end. The CDR3 sequence is CASSPRGMNTEAFL. The CDR3 DNA is TGTGCCAGCAGCCCGCGGGGAATGAACACTGAAGCTTTCCTT. The chain recombines TRBV7-3 with TRBJ1-1; unclear D gene. CDR1 is SGHTA, CDR2 FQGTGA, per germline. The CDR3 has 14 amino acids. V was cut by 5 bases and J by 0 bases, with 10 bases left in between.

The rearrangement links TRBV27 to TRBJ2-7; 15 positions match TRBD2. This CDR3 region has 17 residues. Germline values: CDR1 MNHEY, CDR2 SMNVEV (reference sequence). V was clipped by 7 bases and J by 6 bases; unmatched bases: 13. In nucleotides, the CDR3 is TGTGCCAGCACCCCGGGACTAGCGGGAGGCCGGGCTACCGAGCAGTACTTC. Its protein is CASTPGLAGGRATEQYF.

This clonotype was seen repeatedly, ten times or more. The rearrangement joins TRBV6-5 to TRBJ2-1; D gene ambiguous. V was cut by 0 bases and J by 5 bases, with 14 bases left in between. Germline lookup yields CDR1 MNHEY and CDR2 SVGAGI. This CDR3 is 16 amino acids long. In nucleotides, the CDR3 is TGTGCCAGCAGTTACTCGATCGCTAGGAGAAACAATGAGCAGTTCTTC. Its translation: CASSYSIARRNNEQFF.

The rearrangement links TRBV6-1 to TRBJ1-6, with unresolved D. The V gene's germline CDR1 is MNHNS and CDR2 SASEGT. The CDR3 runs to 16 residues. V lost 7 bases, J lost 0 bases, and 13 bases lay in between. CDR3 protein: CASMPVGSSYNSPLHF. The CDR3 DNA sequence: TGTGCCAGCATGCCTGTGGGCAGCTCCTATAATTCACCCCTCCACTTT.

This chain connects TRBV4-1 to TRBJ2-1, with 8 bases aligning to TRBD2. J lost 9 bases, V lost 3 bases, and 7 bases had no gene match. The CDR3 is 14 amino acids. Germline values: CDR1 MGHRA, CDR2 YSYEKL. This chain's CDR3 is CASSHGGGRSEQFF. CDR3 bases: TGCGCCAGCAGCCATGGCGGGGGGCGAAGTGAGCAGTTCTTC.

This chain joins TRBV27 and TRBJ2-2; no clear D. The CDR3 extends over 14 amino acids. CDR1 is MNHEY and CDR2 is SMNVEV in the germline V gene (reference sequence). The V end was cut by 6 bases, the J end by 3 bases, with 11 bases between. This chain's CDR3 is CASSGRFHTGELFF. In nucleotides, the CDR3 is TGTGCCAGCAGCGGGCGGTTCCACACCGGGGAGCTGTTTTTT.

This clonotype was counted many times. The chain has TRBV6-5 and TRBJ2-5; D gene uncertain. The CDR3 runs to 13 residues. Trimming took off 4 bases at V and 2 bases at J, with 8 bases between the two ends. The germline CDR1 and CDR2 sequences are MNHEY and SVGAGI. The CDR3 DNA reads TGTGCCAGCAGTTCACCAGAACAAGAGACCCAGTACTTC. It yields the protein CASSSPEQETQYF.

This clonotype was counted only a few times. Since a much larger clone is just one base distant, this may be a read error. This chain links TRBV28 with TRBJ2-1, with D unresolved. The CDR3 has 15 residues. Trimming left V 3 bases short and J 11 bases short, with 20 bases between. CDR1 is MDHEN, CDR2 SYDVKM, per germline. The CDR3 DNA sequence: TGTGCCAGCAGTTTGTCGCCTTTCCCCTCGGATAAGCAGTTCTTC. Amino acid sequence: CASSLSPFPSDKQFF.

This clonotype has ten or more counts. This sequence joins TRBV2 and TRBJ2-5, with 11 bases lining up with TRBD1. Germline CDR1 is SNHLY and CDR2 is FYNNEI. Trimming cost V 7 bases and J 3 bases; bases outside gene matches: 4. The length of the CDR3 is 14 residues. For the CDR3, the DNA is TGTGCCAGCAACGGGGACAGGGGGGAAGAGACCCAGTACTTC. This encodes CASNGDRGEETQYF. Full variable domain (rest looked up from reference TRBV2 and TRBJ2-5): EPEVTQTPSHQVTQMGQEVILRCVPISNHLYFYWYRQILGQKVEFLVSFYNNEISEKSEIFDDQFSVERPDGSNFTLKIRSTKLEDSAMYFCASNGDRGEETQYFGPGTRLLVL.

The table lists this clonotype with many counts. The chain carries TRBV11-2 and TRBJ1-3, with a tentative D call TRBD1 (5 bases). CDR3 length: 17 amino acids. Germline-derived CDR1 and CDR2 are SGHAT and FQNNGV. V was pared by 6 bases and J by 3 bases, with 21 bases between. CDR3 loop: CASREPGRRSHGNTIYF. In nucleotides, the CDR3 is TGTGCCAGCAGGGAACCGGGACGGAGGTCACATGGAAACACCATATATTTT.

This clonotype was observed a handful of times. The rearrangement uses TRBV20-1 and TRBJ2-7; either TRBD1 or TRBD2 may fit D (6 bases each). The germline V gene has CDR1 DFQATT and CDR2 SNEGSKA (reference sequence). The germline V and J ends were trimmed by 1 base and 5 bases, with 15 bases remaining between them. The CDR3 has 14 amino acids. As DNA, the CDR3 is TGCAGTGCTAGAGGCGCCCGGGGGCAGGACGAGCAGTACTTC. It specifies CSARGARGQDEQYF.

The chain employs TRBV6-2 or TRBV6-3 and TRBJ2-5; a weak D match, TRBD1 (5 bases). The CDR3 runs 14 residues. Between the trimmed V and J ends, which lost 0 bases and 4 bases, there was a span of 9 bases. CDR1 is MNHEY and CDR2 is SVGEGT in the germline V gene. The CDR3 DNA is TGTGCCAGCAGTTACTCACAAGGGGTAGAGACCCAGTACTTC. It specifies CASSYSQGVETQYF.

In its sample, this clonotype was seen many times. The rearrangement joins TRBV5-5 to TRBJ1-1; 9 nucleotides line up with TRBD1. Per the germline V gene, CDR1 is SGHKS and CDR2 is YYEKEE (reference sequence). After removal of 1 base from V and 11 bases from J, the junction contained 9 bases not matched to a gene. The CDR3 extends over 14 amino acids. Here the CDR3 reads CASSLLDRGGYAFF. The DNA of the CDR3 is TGTGCCAGCAGCTTGCTGGACAGGGGAGGGTACGCTTTCTTT.

In its sample, this clonotype was seen many times. The chain employs TRBV19 and TRBJ1-5; 8 bases line up with TRBD1. V gave up 6 bases and J gave up 1 base; unmatched junction bases: 8. CDR3 length: 16 amino acids. CDR1 and CDR2 (germline): LNHDA, SQIVND (reference sequence). CDR3 sequence reads: CASREDRAGSNQPQHF. CDR3 coding DNA: TGTGCCAGTAGAGAGGACAGGGCGGGCAGCAATCAGCCCCAGCATTTT.

In regard to this clonotype: A much larger clone lies a single base off, so this may be a read error. V gene TRBV7-3 combines with J gene TRBJ2-3, with D possibly matching TRBD2 (5 bases). V was pared by 5 bases and J by 6 bases, with 15 bases between. Germline V lookup: CDR1 SGHTA, CDR2 FQGTGA. The CDR3 length is 14 residues. The CDR3 DNA follows: TGTGCCAGCAGCCCCCGGGGATCCCGGGATACGCAGTATTTT. Translating it yields CASSPRGSRDTQYF.

This clonotype was seen many times. The CDR3 here is CASRTTDKIDEQYF. CDR3 bases: TGTGCCAGCAGGACAACGGACAAGATAGACGAGCAGTACTTC. The chain recombines TRBV11-2 with TRBJ2-7, with D tentatively TRBD1 (5 bases). The CDR3 is 14 amino acids. V was pared by 6 bases and J by 5 bases, with 17 bases between. Per the germline V gene, CDR1 is SGHAT and CDR2 is FQNNGV.

This clonotype was detected many times. The chain joins TRBV7-9 to TRBJ2-7; the D is unclear. The V end lost 5 bases, the J end lost 3 bases, and 14 bases lay between the germline ends. Germline assignment: CDR1 SEHNR and CDR2 FQNEAQ (reference sequence). The CDR3 spans 14 residues. The CDR3 DNA reads as TGTGCCAGCAGCACACCCCAAAACAGCTACGAGCAGTACTTC. As protein: CASSTPQNSYEQYF.

This clonotype has at least ten counts. This chain uses TRBV28 with TRBJ2-7; 7 bases line up with TRBD2. Germline-derived CDR1 and CDR2 are MDHEN and SYDVKM. The CDR3 covers 14 residues. The ends lost 3 bases at V and 2 bases at J; junction bases unmatched: 4. The CDR3 DNA reads as TGTGCCAGCAGTTTGGGGGGGGATCCCTACGAGCAGTACTTC. Its protein is CASSLGGDPYEQYF.

In this sample, this clonotype turned up many times. V and J are TRBV6-2 or TRBV6-3 and TRBJ2-1; the D is unclear. V lost 4 bases and J 7 bases, leaving 11 bases between the germline ends. The CDR3 contains 13 residues. Germline lookup yields CDR1 MNHEY and CDR2 SVGEGT. The CDR3: CASSFAPGNEQFF. The CDR3 DNA follows: TGTGCCAGCAGTTTCGCGCCCGGTAATGAGCAGTTCTTC.